Following are 21 T cell receptor beta chains from one sample sequenced in a study of blood T cells in healthy people across ages. Primed by a sample-barcoded 5' primer and a J-beta primer mix, a second PCR proceeded for 7 to 11 cycles. TCRdb analysed the 5' RACE reads with MiXCR anew, one entry per CDR3 protein. Here the sample spans fewer than 2,000,000 distinct CDR3 sequences, about 35% being singletons. Sequenced sample: blood. Receptors were obtained from a woman aged 30 to 39 in good health.

The gene calls are TRBV20-1 and TRBJ1-2; 10 bases are shared with TRBD1. Unmatched junction bases numbered 5, after V lost 0 bases and J lost 4 bases. This CDR3 contains 15 residues. The V gene's germline CDR1 is DFQATT and CDR2 SNEGSKA (reference sequence). The CDR3 nucleotides are TGCAGTGCTAGAGATTGGGACAGGGGTACCTATGGCTACACCTTC. This codes for CSARDWDRGTYGYTF.

This clonotype was detected only a few times. The rearrangement links TRBV20-1 to TRBJ1-5; D gene unclear. The CDR3 sequence is 14 residues long. V lost 3 bases and J lost 1, with 10 bases in between. In germline, CDR1 is DFQATT, CDR2 SNEGSKA (reference sequence). The chain's CDR3 is CSASPSSSNQPQHF. CDR3 nucleotide sequence: TGCAGTGCTAGCCCGTCGTCGAGCAATCAGCCCCAGCATTTT.

The chain has TRBV3-1 and TRBJ2-4; possible D gene TRBD2, 6 bases. The J call may be wrong; the DNA end is better matched by TRBJ2-7. The CDR3 covers 16 residues. Germline-derived CDR1 and CDR2 are LGHDT and YNNKEL (reference sequence). The CDR3 region is CASSHGPGRGRYEQYF. CDR3 DNA: TGTGCCAGCAGCCATGGACCGGGACGGGGGAGGTACGAGCAGTACTTC.

This clonotype was seen only a few times. The CDR3 nucleotides are TGTGCCAGCATATGGGAGACCCAGTACTTC. This translates into CASIWETQYF. The chain joins TRBV27 to TRBJ2-5, with unresolved D. From germline, CDR1 is MNHEY and CDR2 SMNVEV (reference sequence). The CDR3 is 10 amino acids. Trimming left V 7 bases short and J 5 bases short, with 5 bases between.

This clonotype came up a few times. The CDR3 DNA sequence: TGCAGTGCTAGGCCCCTAGCGGGACCGGATTCATACAATGAGCAGTTCTTC. Translated: CSARPLAGPDSYNEQFF. This chain links TRBV20-1 with TRBJ2-1; 9 bases agree with TRBD2. In germline, CDR1 is DFQATT, CDR2 SNEGSKA (reference sequence). J was trimmed by 4 bases and V by 3 bases; bases with no gene match: 13. The length of the CDR3 is 17 residues.

The sample holds a few counts of this clonotype. J is TRBJ2-5 and V is TRBV9; D gene ambiguous. Germline V CDR1 and CDR2: SGDLS, YYNGEE. V lost 6 bases and J lost 5, with 2 bases in between. This CDR3 contains 9 residues. In DNA form, the CDR3 reads TGTGCCAGCACTGAGACCCAGTACTTC. Residues: CASTETQYF.

This chain uses TRBV15 with TRBJ1-5; D gene ambiguous. The V gene's germline CDR1 is LNHNV and CDR2 YYDKDF (reference sequence). V was trimmed by 2 bases and J by 5 bases, leaving 7 bases between them. The CDR3 spans 13 residues. The CDR3 DNA follows: TGTGCCACCAGCAGATCCCGTTATCAGCCCCAGCATTTT. It codes for CATSRSRYQPQHF.

This clonotype was seen a few times. The genes are TRBV6-6 and TRBJ2-7, with D tentatively TRBD1 or TRBD2 (6 bases each). The CDR3 has 13 residues. The germline V gene encodes CDR1 MNHNY and CDR2 SVGAGI (reference sequence). Trimming removed 10 bases from V and 3 bases from J, with 16 bases in between. CDR3 amino acids: CATRGGGNYEQYF. CDR3 sequence (DNA): TGTGCCACTCGAGGAGGGGGGAACTACGAGCAGTACTTC.

This clonotype has only a few counts. The V and J genes are TRBV13 and TRBJ2-3; 11 positions match TRBD2. Germline assignment: CDR1 PRHDT and CDR2 FYEKMQ (reference sequence). V trimming: 5 bases; J trimming: 4 bases; junction bases outside the gene matches: 11. The CDR3 extends over 17 amino acids. The DNA for the CDR3 is TGTGCCAGCAGCCTCCCGACTAGCGGGAAGGAGGCAGATACGCAGTATTTT. This encodes CASSLPTSGKEADTQYF.

This clonotype appeared a few times. The chain employs TRBV7-7 and TRBJ2-2, with D possibly matching TRBD2 (6 bases). CDR3 length: 14 residues. Germline CDR1 reads SSHAT; CDR2 reads FNYEAQ (reference sequence). V lost 7 bases to trimming and J lost 6 bases, with 15 bases between them. The DNA of the CDR3 is TGTGCCAGCACCCGGGGGAACGGGGCCGGGGAGCTGTTTTTT. Encoded protein: CASTRGNGAGELFF.

This clonotype was counted a few times. The chain's CDR3 is CSARSGTSFTDTQYF. CDR3 DNA sequence: TGCAGTGCTAGGTCCGGGACTAGCTTCACAGATACGCAGTATTTT. This chain joins TRBV20-1 and TRBJ2-3; 9 bases agree with TRBD2. The CDR3 has 15 residues. Germline V gene sequence: CDR1 DFQATT, CDR2 SNEGSKA (reference sequence). V was pared by 3 bases and J by 2 bases, with 6 bases of the junction left unmatched.

This clonotype came up a few times. The chain joins TRBV20-1 to TRBJ1-2, with 9 bases that match TRBD1. V lost 3 bases to trimming and J lost 1 base; unmatched junction nucleotides: 3. This CDR3 has 14 amino acids. The germline gives CDR1 DFQATT, CDR2 SNEGSKA (reference sequence). CDR3: CSASYRGHNYGYTF. CDR3 DNA: TGCAGTGCTAGTTACAGGGGGCATAACTATGGCTACACCTTC.

This sequence joins TRBV9 and TRBJ1-4; D ambiguous. The V end was cut by 2 bases, the J end by 8 bases, with 10 bases between. Germline V lookup: CDR1 SGDLS, CDR2 YYNGEE. This CDR3 is 13 amino acids long. The CDR3 sequence: CASSVNSGEKLFF. As DNA, the CDR3 is TGTGCCAGCAGCGTGAATAGTGGGGAAAAACTGTTTTTT.

The chain combines TRBV20-1 with TRBJ1-2; weak D call: TRBD1 (6 bases). V was pared by 2 bases and J by 8 bases, with 15 bases between. The germline V gene encodes CDR1 DFQATT and CDR2 SNEGSKA (reference sequence). The CDR3 covers 13 residues. The CDR3 coding sequence is TGCAGTGCTAGACCGGACGAAGACAGGGGCTACACCTTC. It translates to CSARPDEDRGYTF.

This clonotype turned up a few times. The chain carries TRBV24-1 and TRBJ2-3; D uncertain. The CDR3 has 13 residues. Germline values: CDR1 KGHDR, CDR2 SFDVKD. Between the trimmed V and J ends, which lost 4 bases and 5 bases, there was a span of 9 bases. The CDR3 region is CATSDYDRDTQYF. CDR3 in DNA: TGTGCCACCAGTGACTACGACCGAGATACGCAGTATTTT.

The V and J genes are TRBV13 and TRBJ1-2; no definite D call. The CDR3 has 15 residues. V was trimmed by 5 bases and J by 4 bases, leaving 17 bases between them. Germline V CDR1 and CDR2: PRHDT, FYEKMQ (reference sequence). CDR3 DNA sequence: TGTGCCAGCAGCCCGGGCCCTTTACCCTCCTATGGCTACACCTTC. It codes for CASSPGPLPSYGYTF.

J is TRBJ1-2 and V is TRBV29-1, with D perhaps TRBD1 (5 bases). The V gene's germline CDR1 is SQVTM and CDR2 ANQGSEA. The V gene lost 4 bases and the J gene lost 1 base, with 16 bases spanning the gap. The CDR3 length is 15 residues. The CDR3 loop is CSVAAGRLVNYGYTF. The CDR3 coding sequence is TGCAGCGTTGCGGCAGGGCGACTAGTTAACTATGGCTACACCTTC.

This sequence joins TRBV18 and TRBJ2-1; perhaps TRBD1 as D (5 bases). Germline assignment: CDR1 KGHSH and CDR2 LQKENI. V lost 4 bases, J lost 4 bases, and 11 bases lay in between. The CDR3 loop spans 14 amino acids. This CDR3 is CASSLSRQYNEQFF. CDR3 bases: TGTGCCAGCTCACTGTCACGACAGTACAATGAGCAGTTCTTC.

In its sample, this clonotype was seen a few times. This chain links TRBV5-1 with TRBJ2-1; 8 bases align to TRBD2. Germline assignment: CDR1 SGHRS and CDR2 YFSETQ. V dropped 5 bases and J dropped 6; count of bases not matched to a gene: 4. There are 13 residues in the CDR3. In DNA, the CDR3 is TGCGCCAGCAGGACGGGAGGGATCAATGAGCAGTTCTTC. Translated, it gives CASRTGGINEQFF. Looking up the rest from reference TRBV5-1 and TRBJ2-1 gives the full variable domain: KAGVTQTPRYLIKTRGQQVTLSCSPISGHRSVSWYQQTPGQGLQFLFEYFSETQRNKGNFPGRFSGRQFSNSRSEMNVSTLELGDSALYLCASRTGGINEQFFGPGTRLTVL.

The chain uses TRBV7-3 and TRBJ2-3; 7 nucleotides match TRBD2. Germline V gene lookup returns CDR1 SGHTA and CDR2 FQGTGA. V trimming: 4 bases; J trimming: 2 bases; junction bases outside the gene matches: 9. The CDR3 has 16 residues. The CDR3 DNA sequence: TGTGCCAGCAGCTCCAGAAGCGGGAAGTCCACAGATACGCAGTATTTT. Protein: CASSSRSGKSTDTQYF.

This clonotype was picked up a small number of times. V gene TRBV6-6 combines with J gene TRBJ2-1; D is undetermined. Trimming cost V 4 bases and J 4 bases, with 14 bases left between them. The CDR3 sequence is 15 residues long. Germline V gives CDR1 MNHNY, CDR2 SVGAGI (reference sequence). The CDR3 sequence: CASSLGSPLYNEQFF. In DNA, the CDR3 is TGTGCCAGCAGTTTGGGGTCCCCTCTATACAATGAGCAGTTCTTC.